The 12 T cell receptor beta chains given below trace back to one sample, sequenced in a study of Graves' ophthalmopathy and Graves' hyperthyroidism. From RNA, the CDR3 regions of TCR beta chains were amplified and sequenced. HTBI primers were used in a first-round RT-PCR, which preceded a second-round multiplex PCR. TCRdb re-derived calls from the multiplex PCR reads in MiXCR, one entry per CDR3 protein. The sample carries 240,000 or so distinct CDR3 sequences, around 42% recorded once. Sequenced input: peripheral blood. The receptor source for this set is an adult man with Graves' ophthalmopathy.

This clonotype was detected once. CDR3 sequence: CASSPQSHRNYGYTF. For the CDR3, the DNA is TGTGCCAGCAGCCCCCAGTCACATAGGAACTATGGCTACACCTTC. The chain uses TRBV7-3 and TRBJ1-2; D is unresolved. CDR1 is SGHTA and CDR2 is FQGTGA in the germline V gene. Between the trimmed V and J ends, which lost 5 bases and 2 bases, there was a span of 15 bases. This CDR3 has 15 residues.

This clonotype was observed many times. V gene TRBV5-8 combines with J gene TRBJ1-2, with D possibly being TRBD1 (5 bases). V was clipped by 0 bases and J by 4 bases, with 7 bases between them. There are 13 residues in the CDR3. Germline loops: CDR1 SGHTS, CDR2 YDEGEE. CDR3 nucleotide sequence: TGTGCCAGCAGCTTGGCCGGGGGCTATGGCTACACCTTC. This translates into CASSLAGGYGYTF.

This chain connects TRBV11-2 to TRBJ1-3; D remains unclear. Germline lookup yields CDR1 SGHAT and CDR2 FQNNGV. Trimming stripped 3 bases from V and 0 bases from J, with 12 bases between. There are 16 residues in the CDR3. For the CDR3, the DNA is TGTGCCAGCAGCTTTGGGGTTCGGCTCTCTGGAAACACCATATATTTT. Its protein product is CASSFGVRLSGNTIYF. Drawing the rest from reference TRBV11-2 and TRBJ1-3, the complete variable domain is EAGVAQSPRYKIIEKRQSVAFWCNPISGHATLYWYQQILGQGPKLLIQFQNNGVVDDSQLPKDRFSAERLKGVDSTLKIQPAKLEDSAVYLCASSFGVRLSGNTIYFGEGSWLTVV.

This clonotype appeared many times. The chain links TRBV10-2 to TRBJ1-5, with TRBD1 matching 8 bases. CDR3 length: 14 residues. The trim removed 6 bases at V and 1 base at J, leaving 2 bases unmatched. CDR1 and CDR2 from the germline V gene are WSHSY and SAAADI. The DNA of the CDR3 is TGCGCCAGCAGCGGACAGGGAAGCAATCAGCCCCAGCATTTT. This encodes CASSGQGSNQPQHF.

This clonotype was seen only once. The chain is built from TRBV9 and TRBJ2-7, with D unclear. V shed 3 bases and J shed 5 bases, with 12 bases lying between them. In germline, CDR1 is SGDLS, CDR2 YYNGEE. CDR3 length: 13 amino acids. CDR3 DNA: TGTGCCAGCAGCGCCGCAATTCTGAACGAGCAGTACTTC. Encoded protein: CASSAAILNEQYF.

This rearrangement joins TRBV10-3 to TRBJ1-5; perhaps TRBD1 as D (5 bases). V gave up 8 bases and J gave up 3 bases, with 8 bases separating them. CDR3 length: 12 residues. Germline CDR1 ENHRY, CDR2 SYGVKD. CDR3 sequence: CAISGNNQPQHF. In nucleotides, the CDR3 is TGTGCCATCTCAGGGAACAATCAGCCCCAGCATTTT.

The rearrangement uses TRBV4-1 and TRBJ2-7; 10 nucleotides match TRBD1. V was pared by 1 base and J by 5 bases, with 8 bases of the junction left unmatched. Germline values: CDR1 MGHRA, CDR2 YSYEKL. This CDR3 is 16 amino acids long. The CDR3 loop is CASSQVGRQGADEQYF. CDR3 nucleotides: TGCGCCAGCAGCCAAGTAGGACGACAGGGGGCAGACGAGCAGTACTTC.

The sample holds a few counts of this clonotype. The chain recombines TRBV5-1 with TRBJ2-6; 7 bases line up with TRBD1. Trimming took 4 bases from V and 0 from J; bases not matched to a gene: 7. The CDR3 spans 17 residues. Germline-derived CDR1 and CDR2 are SGHRS and YFSETQ. The CDR3 bases are TGCGCCAGCAGCACGGTGACAGGGTTCTCTGGGGCCAACGTCCTGACTTTC. It specifies CASSTVTGFSGANVLTF.

The V call is TRBV4-1, the J call TRBJ1-4; weak D call: TRBD1 (6 bases). The length of the CDR3 is 14 residues. CDR1 is MGHRA, CDR2 YSYEKL, per germline. The V and J ends lost 4 bases and 8 bases respectively, with 14 bases between them. Here the CDR3 DNA reads TGCGCCAGCAGCCTGCAGGGGTCATGGGAAAAACTGTTTTTT. Translating gives CASSLQGSWEKLFF.

The genes are TRBV10-1 and TRBJ1-5; D not certain. V shed 4 bases and J shed 6 bases, with 7 bases lying between them. This CDR3 region has 12 residues. Germline assignment: CDR1 WNHNN and CDR2 SYGVQD (reference sequence). CDR3 residues: CASSGGAQPQHF. The CDR3 nucleotides read TGCGCCAGCAGTGGTGGAGCTCAGCCCCAGCATTTT.

J is TRBJ2-2 and V is TRBV12-3 or TRBV12-4; D is unresolved. Trimming removed 10 bases at V and 1 base at J, with 13 bases between. CDR3 length: 14 residues. CDR3 nucleotides: TGTGCCACCCGACCCTATGGGAACACCGGGGAGCTGTTTTTT. It yields the protein CATRPYGNTGELFF.

This chain connects TRBV7-9 to TRBJ2-2; D may correspond to TRBD1 or TRBD2 (6 bases each). Germline V gene lookup returns CDR1 SEHNR and CDR2 FQNEAQ (reference sequence). Trimming stripped 7 bases from V and 1 base from J, with 16 bases between. This CDR3 contains 16 residues. CDR3 in amino acids: CASTPPGAGNTGELFF. The CDR3 DNA reads TGTGCCAGCACCCCCCCGGGGGCAGGGAACACCGGGGAGCTGTTTTTT.